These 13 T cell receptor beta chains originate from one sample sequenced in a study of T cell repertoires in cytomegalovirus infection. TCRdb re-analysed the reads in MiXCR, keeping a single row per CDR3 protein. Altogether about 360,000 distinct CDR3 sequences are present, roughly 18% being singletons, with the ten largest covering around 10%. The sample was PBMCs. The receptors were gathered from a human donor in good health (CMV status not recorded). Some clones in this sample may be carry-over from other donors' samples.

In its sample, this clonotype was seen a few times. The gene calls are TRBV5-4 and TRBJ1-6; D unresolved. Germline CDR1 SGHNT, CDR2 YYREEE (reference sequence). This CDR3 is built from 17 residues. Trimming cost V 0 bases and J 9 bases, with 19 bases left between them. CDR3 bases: TGTGCCAGCAGCTTGGACCCGGGCCCCCGAAGTGGTTCACCCCTCCACTTT. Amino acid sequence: CASSLDPGPRSGSPLHF.

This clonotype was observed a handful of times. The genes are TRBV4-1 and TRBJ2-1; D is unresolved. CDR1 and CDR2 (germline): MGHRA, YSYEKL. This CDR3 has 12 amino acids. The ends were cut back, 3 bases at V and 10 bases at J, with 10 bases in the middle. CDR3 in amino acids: CASSQTRYEQFF. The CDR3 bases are TGCGCCAGCAGCCAGACAAGGTACGAGCAGTTCTTC.

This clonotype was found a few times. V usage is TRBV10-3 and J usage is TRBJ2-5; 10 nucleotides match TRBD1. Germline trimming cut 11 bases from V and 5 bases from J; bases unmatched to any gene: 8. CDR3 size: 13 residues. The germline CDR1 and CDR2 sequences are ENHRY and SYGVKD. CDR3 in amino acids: CASGTGDVETQYF. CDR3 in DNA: TGTGCCTCCGGGACAGGGGATGTCGAGACCCAGTACTTC.

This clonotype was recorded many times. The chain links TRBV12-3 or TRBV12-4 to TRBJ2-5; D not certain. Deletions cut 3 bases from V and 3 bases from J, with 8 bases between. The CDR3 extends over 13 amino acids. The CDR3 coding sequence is TGTGCCAGCAGTTTGATGCTAGAAGAGACCCAGTACTTC. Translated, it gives CASSLMLEETQYF.

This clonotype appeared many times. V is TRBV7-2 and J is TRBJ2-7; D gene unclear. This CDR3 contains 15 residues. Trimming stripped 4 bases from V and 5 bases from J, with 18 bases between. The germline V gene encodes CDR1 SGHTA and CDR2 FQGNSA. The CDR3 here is CASSSDRLRLNEQYF. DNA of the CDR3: TGTGCCAGCAGCTCAGACCGTTTAAGGTTGAACGAGCAGTACTTC.

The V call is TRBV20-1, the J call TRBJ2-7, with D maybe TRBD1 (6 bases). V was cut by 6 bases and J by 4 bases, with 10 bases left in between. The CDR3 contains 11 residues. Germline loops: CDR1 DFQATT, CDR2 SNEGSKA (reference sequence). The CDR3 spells CSANREYEQYF. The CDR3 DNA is TGCAGTGCCAACAGGGAGTACGAGCAGTACTTC.

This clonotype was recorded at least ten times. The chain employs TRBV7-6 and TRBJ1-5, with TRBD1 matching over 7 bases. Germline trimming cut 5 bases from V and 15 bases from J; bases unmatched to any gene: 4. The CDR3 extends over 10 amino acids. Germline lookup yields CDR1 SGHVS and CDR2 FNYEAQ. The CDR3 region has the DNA TGTGCCAGCAGCGACCGGGACAGGCATTTT. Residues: CASSDRDRHF.

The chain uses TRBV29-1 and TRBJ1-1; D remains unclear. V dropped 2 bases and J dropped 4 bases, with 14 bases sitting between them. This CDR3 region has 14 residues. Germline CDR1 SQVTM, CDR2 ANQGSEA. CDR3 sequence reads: CSVEKRTGITEAFF. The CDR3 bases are TGCAGCGTTGAAAAAAGGACGGGAATCACTGAAGCTTTCTTT. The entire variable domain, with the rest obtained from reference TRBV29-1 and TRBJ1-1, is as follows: SAVISQKPSRDICQRGTSLTIQCQVDSQVTMMFWYRQQPGQSLTLIATANQGSEATYESGFVIDKFPISRPNLTFSTLTVSNMSPEDSSIYLCSVEKRTGITEAFFGQGTRLTVV.

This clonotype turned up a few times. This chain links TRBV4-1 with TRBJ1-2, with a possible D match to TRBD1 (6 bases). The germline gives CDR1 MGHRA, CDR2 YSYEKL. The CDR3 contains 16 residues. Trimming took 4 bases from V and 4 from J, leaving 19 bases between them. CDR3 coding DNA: TGCGCCAGCAGCCTAGACTATACGGGAGGGGGCTATGGCTACACCTTC. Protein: CASSLDYTGGGYGYTF.

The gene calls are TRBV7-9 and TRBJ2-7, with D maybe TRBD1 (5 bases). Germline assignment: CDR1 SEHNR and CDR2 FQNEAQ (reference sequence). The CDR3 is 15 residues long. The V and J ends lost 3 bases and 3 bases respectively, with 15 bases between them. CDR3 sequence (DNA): TGTGCCAGCAGCTTTTCGCCAGGGCTAATCTACGAGCAGTACTTC. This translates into CASSFSPGLIYEQYF.

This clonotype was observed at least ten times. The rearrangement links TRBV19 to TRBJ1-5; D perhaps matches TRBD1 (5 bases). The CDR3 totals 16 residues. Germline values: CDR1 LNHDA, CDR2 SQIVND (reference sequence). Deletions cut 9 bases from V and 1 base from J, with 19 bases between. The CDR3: CASNGGGGGSNQPQHF. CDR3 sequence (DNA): TGTGCCAGCAATGGCGGGGGGGGGGGAAGCAATCAGCCCCAGCATTTT.

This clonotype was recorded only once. The CDR3 region is CASSLAGDEAFF. The CDR3 bases are TGCGCCAGCAGCTTGGCAGGGGATGAAGCTTTCTTT. This chain uses TRBV5-1 with TRBJ1-1; tentatively, D is TRBD1 (6 bases). The V gene lost 0 bases and the J gene lost 7 bases, with 7 bases spanning the gap. The germline gives CDR1 SGHRS, CDR2 YFSETQ. The CDR3 length is 12 residues.

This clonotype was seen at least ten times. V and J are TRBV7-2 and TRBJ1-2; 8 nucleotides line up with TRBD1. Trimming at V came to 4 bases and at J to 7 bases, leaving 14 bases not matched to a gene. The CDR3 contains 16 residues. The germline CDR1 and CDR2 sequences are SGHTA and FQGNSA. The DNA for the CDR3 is TGTGCCAGCAGCTACACTACGACAGGGGACCCGGCTGGCTACACCTTC. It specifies CASSYTTTGDPAGYTF.